The 24 T cell receptor beta chains given below trace back to one sample, sequenced in a study of persistence of HIV-infected CD4 T cells. This was the immunoSEQ version 4 assay in survey mode. The assay was immunoSEQ multiplex PCR, and TCRdb's table has in-frame clones only and misses some. The data hold tens of thousands of clones, with around four fifths observed a single time. These receptors' targets are unknown. Lysates of CMV-infected fibroblasts at around 9.9 ug/mL stimulated these cells. CD40L/CD69 double-negative CD45RO-high memory CD4+ T cells were collected. The source was CD4+ T cells sorted from PBMCs after 18-hour stimulation, collected from a patient who received antiretroviral therapy. All receptors come from an adult woman with HIV who was CMV-seropositive.

The V gene is TRBV2, the J gene TRBJ1-5; D is unclear. CDR1 is SNHLY and CDR2 is FYNNEI in the germline V gene. The length of the CDR3 is 13 residues. Trimming shortened V by 3 bases and J by 4 bases, and 7 bases separated the two germline ends. This CDR3 reads CASSEEDNQPQHF. As DNA, the CDR3 is TGTGCCAGCAGTGAGGAGGATAATCAGCCCCAGCATTTT.

The rearrangement uses TRBV6-5 and TRBJ1-2; D is ambiguous. V lost 6 bases and J 4 bases, leaving 12 bases between the germline ends. Germline V gene sequence: CDR1 MNHEY, CDR2 SVGAGI. The CDR3 loop spans 13 amino acids. The CDR3 region has the DNA TGTGCCAGCAGCTACCTCGGCGTCTATGGCTACACCTTC. This gives the protein CASSYLGVYGYTF.

V gene TRBV5-1 combines with J gene TRBJ1-2; 7 nucleotides match TRBD1. Germline lookup yields CDR1 SGHRS and CDR2 YFSETQ. V shed 0 bases and J 7 bases; nucleotides not matched to a gene: 9. The CDR3 is 15 amino acids. CDR3 in amino acids: CASSLDVGGTSGYTF. Here the CDR3 DNA reads TGCGCCAGCAGCTTGGATGTAGGGGGCACGAGTGGCTACACCTTC.

V gene TRBV7-2 combines with J gene TRBJ2-6; 12 bases fit TRBD1. The junction had 7 bases not matched to a gene; V was cut back by 5 bases and J by 2 bases. The CDR3 spans 18 residues. CDR1 is SGHTA, CDR2 FQGNSA, per germline. The CDR3 DNA is TGTGCCAGCAGCCTGACAGGGACAGGGGGCGCTGGGGCCAACGTCCTGACTTTC. Its protein is CASSLTGTGGAGANVLTF.

In its sample, this clone was seen a few times. This rearrangement joins TRBV19 to TRBJ2-1; 7 bases agree with TRBD2. The germline V gene encodes CDR1 LNHDA and CDR2 SQIVND (reference sequence). CDR3 length: 15 residues. The ends lost 5 bases at V and 3 bases at J; junction bases unmatched: 7. The CDR3 nucleotides read TGTGCCAGTAGTCCAAGCGGGGATCACTACAATGAGCAGTTCTTC. It codes for CASSPSGDHYNEQFF.

J is TRBJ1-3 and V is TRBV4-2; D might be TRBD1 (5 bases). V was pared by 1 base and J by 0 bases, with 10 bases between. This CDR3 is 16 amino acids long. Germline values: CDR1 LGHNA, CDR2 YNFKEQ. The CDR3: CASSQVDRASGNTIYF. The DNA for the CDR3 is TGTGCCAGCAGCCAAGTTGACAGAGCCTCTGGAAACACCATATATTTT.

About this clone itself: The junction departs from germline at one end; a sequencing error may be responsible. The chain combines TRBV7-9 with TRBJ2-1; TRBD1 is a possible D gene (6 bases). CDR3 size: 16 residues. Germline assignment: CDR1 SEHNR and CDR2 FQNEAQ (reference sequence). The CDR3 loop reads CASSLSVGQPYNGQFF. The CDR3 DNA follows: TGTGCCAGCAGCTTATCTGTGGGACAACCTTACAATGGGCAGTTCTTC. The full variable domain, in which reference TRBV7-9 and TRBJ2-1 provide the parts outside the CDR3, is DTGVSQNPRHKITKRGQNVTFRCDPISEHNRLYWYRQTLGQGPEFLTYFQNEAQLEKSRLLSDRFSAERPKGSFSTLEIQRTEQGDSAMYLCASSLSVGQPYNGQFFGPGTRLTVL.

This clone was seen only a few times. The V gene is TRBV19, the J gene TRBJ2-1; 7 bases line up with TRBD1. V lost 5 bases and J lost 9; bases outside the gene matches: 10. The CDR3 consists of 14 residues. In germline, CDR1 is LNHDA, CDR2 SQIVND (reference sequence). In nucleotides, the CDR3 is TGTGCCAGTAGTGTACAGGGACAGCGGCGTGAGCAGTTCTTC. Translating it yields CASSVQGQRREQFF.

The chain combines TRBV30 with TRBJ2-1, with no clear D. The germline V gene has CDR1 GTSNPN and CDR2 SVGIG (reference sequence). Trimming stripped 2 bases from V and 9 bases from J, with 11 bases between. The CDR3 extends over 12 amino acids. The CDR3 is CAWSRASVEQFF. In DNA form, the CDR3 reads TGTGCCTGGAGTCGGGCTAGTGTTGAGCAGTTCTTC.

The chain joins TRBV21-1 to TRBJ1-2. TRBV21-1 is tagged as a pseudogene. This CDR3 has 15 residues. Here the CDR3 DNA reads TGTGCCAGCAGCAAAGGAGGGAACCCTAACTATGGCTACACCTTC. This sequence encodes CASSKGGNPNYGYTF.

This clone was observed a few times. The gene calls are TRBV19 and TRBJ2-5, with 8 bases aligning to TRBD2. This CDR3 is built from 13 residues. The germline V gene has CDR1 LNHDA and CDR2 SQIVND (reference sequence). V lost 8 bases, J lost 2 bases, and 4 bases stayed unmatched. The DNA for the CDR3 is TGTGCCAGTTCGGGACTAGGGCAAGAGACCCAGTACTTC. Residues: CASSGLGQETQYF.

The table lists this clone with a count of one. The V and J genes are TRBV15 and TRBJ1-3; D is undetermined. The CDR3 is made up of 14 amino acids. Germline loops: CDR1 LNHNV, CDR2 YYDKDF (reference sequence). V was trimmed by 6 bases and J by 2 bases, leaving 11 bases between them. CDR3 sequence reads: CATRSGGPGNTIYF. The CDR3 nucleotides are TGTGCCACCAGAAGTGGAGGGCCTGGAAACACCATATATTTT.

The chain recombines TRBV4-1 with TRBJ1-6; 11 bases match TRBD1. The CDR3 runs 17 residues. Looked up from germline, CDR1 is MGHRA and CDR2 is YSYEKL. Losses at the gene ends were 1 base for V and 5 bases for J; bases not matched to a gene: 4. The CDR3 region has the DNA TGCGCCAGCAGCCAAGGGACAGGGGGCGCGGATAATTCACCCCTCCACTTT. Its translation: CASSQGTGGADNSPLHF.

The genes are TRBV10-3 and TRBJ1-4; 9 bases agree with TRBD1. Losses at the gene ends were 3 bases for V and 8 bases for J; bases not matched to a gene: 10. Germline-derived CDR1 and CDR2 are ENHRY and SYGVKD. The CDR3 is 16 amino acids. The CDR3 DNA reads as TGTGCCATCAGTGAAAATTTGACAGGGGGGAGGGAAAAACTGTTTTTT. It yields the protein CAISENLTGGREKLFF.

This sequence joins TRBV12-3 or TRBV12-4 and TRBJ1-1, with a possible D match to TRBD1 (5 bases). The CDR3 is made up of 13 amino acids. Trimming took off 2 bases at V and 7 bases at J, with 11 bases between the two ends. In nucleotides, the CDR3 is TGTGCCAGCAGTTTACGGGGGAGCGGTGAAGCTTTCTTT. Translating gives CASSLRGSGEAFF.

There are a few counts of this clone. V usage is TRBV6-8 and J usage is TRBJ1-1, with TRBD1 as a possible D gene (5 bases). Looked up from germline, CDR1 is MNHGY and CDR2 is SAAAGT. This CDR3 comprises 13 residues. Deletions cut 4 bases from V and 6 bases from J, with 12 bases between. CDR3 amino acids: CASSLQEGSEAFF. The CDR3 coding sequence is TGTGCCAGCAGTTTACAGGAGGGGTCTGAAGCTTTCTTT.

This clone was recorded a few times. The chain links TRBV5-1 to TRBJ1-6, with D hard to call. Trimming took 0 bases from V and 6 from J, leaving 10 bases between them. Germline V gene lookup returns CDR1 SGHRS and CDR2 YFSETQ. CDR3 length equals 15 residues. The CDR3: CASSLAAGFNSPLHF. The CDR3 DNA reads as TGCGCCAGCAGCTTGGCCGCAGGCTTTAATTCACCCCTCCACTTT.

The CDR3 sequence is CASSSKGGGGTEAFF. The CDR3 nucleotides are TGTGCCAGCTCATCAAAAGGGGGGGGTGGAACTGAAGCTTTCTTT. The chain links TRBV18 to TRBJ1-1; TRBD1 is a possible D gene (6 bases). The CDR3 is 15 amino acids. Germline V CDR1 and CDR2: KGHSH, LQKENI. V lost 5 bases and J 5 bases, leaving 18 bases between the germline ends.

The DNA of the CDR3 is TGTGCCAGCAGCCAATTGGCCGGGGGATACCAAGAGACCCAGTACTTC. Its translation: CASSQLAGGYQETQYF. The chain has TRBV4-2 and TRBJ2-5; D may be TRBD2 (6 bases). This CDR3 spans 16 amino acids. From germline, CDR1 is LGHNA and CDR2 YNFKEQ. The V gene lost 2 bases and the J gene lost 0 bases, with 13 bases spanning the gap.

This clone is categorized as medium-sized. V gene TRBV6-5 combines with J gene TRBJ1-1; tentatively, D is TRBD1 (6 bases). The CDR3 contains 14 residues. V gave up 7 bases and J gave up 0 bases, with 12 bases separating them. The germline CDR1 and CDR2 sequences are MNHEY and SVGAGI. DNA of the CDR3: TGTGCCAGCACTACAGGGAACATGAACACTGAAGCTTTCTTT. Translated, it gives CASTTGNMNTEAFF.

The chain links TRBV10-2 to TRBJ2-7; a possible D gene is TRBD1 (5 bases). Between the trimmed V and J ends, which lost 3 bases and 6 bases, there was a span of 15 bases. Germline CDR1 and CDR2: WSHSY and SAAADI. The CDR3 consists of 14 residues. The CDR3 reads CASSERGLLGEQYV. CDR3 DNA sequence: TGCGCCAGCAGTGAAAGGGGATTGTTGGGCGAGCAGTACGTC.

V gene TRBV25-1 combines with J gene TRBJ1-5, with a tentative D call TRBD1 (5 bases). Germline V gene sequence: CDR1 MGHDK, CDR2 SYGVNS. The V end was cut by 7 bases, the J end by 7 bases, with 11 bases between. The CDR3 sequence is 12 residues long. The DNA for the CDR3 is TGTGCCAGCACAACAGGCCACCAGCCCCAGCATTTT. It codes for CASTTGHQPQHF.

The sample holds one count of this clone. The chain joins TRBV12-3 or TRBV12-4 to TRBJ1-5, with D tentatively TRBD1 (5 bases). V shed 4 bases and J shed 3 bases, with 7 bases lying between them. The CDR3 consists of 13 residues. This CDR3 reads CASSSGVNQPQHF. For the CDR3, the DNA is TGTGCCAGCAGTTCGGGGGTCAATCAGCCCCAGCATTTT.

The CDR3 reads CASSIGGTGARETQYF. Written as DNA, the CDR3 is TGTGCCAGTAGTATAGGTGGGACAGGGGCCAGGGAGACCCAGTACTTC. The rearrangement links TRBV19 to TRBJ2-5; TRBD1 matches 10 bases. The CDR3 length is 16 residues. Germline V gene lookup returns CDR1 LNHDA and CDR2 SQIVND (reference sequence). Unmatched junction bases numbered 7, after V lost 1 base and J lost 5 bases.